Below, one TCR beta chain is given with its context. Study members were between about 18 and 89 years old and lived in approximately 25 US regions. Recovered participants had two consecutive negative NP/OP PCR tests, healthcare professional clearance, or symptom resolution. Only in-frame clones appear in the TCRdb table, and some are missing; sequencing was by immunoSEQ multiplex PCR. The repertoire holds around 250,000 clones, approximately 80% seen once, with 15% in the top ten. This entry is derived from a study of blood T cell repertoires in COVID-19. Study details: Material from acute and convalescent COVID-19 was sourced from the United States, Italy and Spain. In each case, the material was cDNA or gDNA derived from T cells, B-cell-depleted T cells, or PBMCs.

Trimming at V came to 3 bases and at J to 6 bases, leaving 11 bases not matched to a gene. The CDR3 is 16 amino acids. Sequenced input: PBMCs or T cells enriched from blood (not recorded which). This chain uses TRBV23-1 with TRBJ1-2; 9 bases align to TRBD1. TRBV23-1 is an ORF, with its function uncertain. The clonotype was recovered from a middle-aged man who had recovered from COVID-19. The CDR3, as DNA: TGCGCCAGCAGTCAGCCTCCGGGACAGGGAATGGATGGCTACACCTTC. This sequence encodes CASSQPPGQGMDGYTF.